This TCR beta chain was observed in a study of T cells in localized non-small cell lung cancer. Study-wide results and caveats: Uninvolved nearby lung showed the greatest T cell clonality, exceeding that found in tumor. Among the top 100 tumor clones, a median about 57 appeared in adjacent lung.

The CDR3 length is 15 residues. CDR1 and CDR2 (germline): MDHEN, SYDVKM. Trimming removed 3 bases from V and 0 bases from J, with 8 bases in between. About this clone itself: Its antigen is not known.

TCRdb's table, derived via immunoSEQ multiplex PCR, lists solely in-frame clones and lacks some. The repertoire holds approximately 35,000 clones, with about nine tenths as singletons. The sequences come from peripheral blood, collected before any cancer treatment. The chain employs TRBV28 and TRBJ1-4, with D unresolved. The clonotype originates from an older female donor with stage I lung adenocarcinoma. The CDR3 is CASSLIQPTNEKLFF. The CDR3 DNA reads TGTGCCAGCAGTTTGATTCAGCCAACTAATGAAAAACTGTTTTTT.